These T cell receptor beta chains were read from a single sample in a study of OX40 agonist ivuxolimab in advanced cancers. Only in-frame clones appear in the TCRdb table, and some are missing; sequencing was by immunoSEQ multiplex PCR. The sample lists under 100,000 clones; more than 70% were seen once. Sequencing used CD4+ or CD8+ T cells sorted from blood, obtained in a trial of the OX40 agonist ivuxolimab. The source is an adult with an advanced solid tumor such as melanoma, head and neck, liver or kidney cancer. The conserved cysteine and the conserved F or W are not part of the CDR3 here. Each record gives: CDR3 protein, V gene.

CDR3: ASSDAGTHQGQY
V: TRBV6-5

CDR3: ASSQSTLSQGIYGYT
V: TRBV7-8

CDR3: ALRDRHRYEQY
V: TRBV23-1

CDR3: ASSAQNRGSEKLF
V: TRBV18

CDR3: SVRRTGDDEQY
V: TRBV29-1

CDR3: ASRVRGGYEQY
V: TRBV5-1

CDR3: ASSSTRPFGTQY
V: TRBV11-2

CDR3: ASSQDFRSELGQPQH
V: TRBV4-1

CDR3: ASIATSGGLRDTQY
V: TRBV2

CDR3: ASSPIVGGSGTEAF
V: TRBV18

CDR3: ASSLGGKGGYTEAF
V: TRBV5-4

CDR3: ASSRGSPGPNYSNQPQH
V: TRBV27

CDR3: ASSPPDARGRNTEAF
V: TRBV18

CDR3: ASSTSSGTRYNEQF
V: TRBV19

CDR3: ASSLGTQQETQY
V: TRBV7-9

CDR3: ASSVGRGREKLF
V: TRBV19

CDR3: ASSYWDANSGNTIY
V: TRBV11-2

CDR3: ATSSGSGANVLT
V: TRBV15

CDR3: ASSRGGNSRTEAF
V: TRBV27

CDR3: ASSLQRGASDTQY
V: TRBV5-1

CDR3: ASSPGGERGEQY
V: TRBV18

CDR3: ASSPDGNSPLH
V: TRBV18

CDR3: ASSVGVHRSRETQY
V: TRBV9

CDR3: ASSFDGPSGYT
V: TRBV6-5

CDR3: ASSLRETSYNEQF
V: TRBV7-8

CDR3: ASSAGQGVGNTIY
V: TRBV9

CDR3: ASSLESSRGNEQF
V: TRBV11-3